This is a list of T cell receptor beta chains from one sample in a study of PD-L1 blockade in urothelial cancer. Here immunoSEQ multiplex PCR was the method, and the copy in TCRdb shows in-frame clones only, minus some. The sample records 85,000 to 95,000 clones, more than 70% being singletons. This specimen was PBMCs, taken around atezolizumab (anti-PD-L1) treatment. These receptors were obtained from a woman over 75 with urothelial cancer. Both conserved end residues are part of each CDR3. The D gene is left open where the match is weak. Expanded clones get a size class; other rows say once, few or many, or leave the size out.

D	size	length	V	J	CDR3	DNA
-	-	12	TRBV7-2	TRBJ1-1	CASTLRGTEAFF	TGTGCCAGCACGCTAAGAGGGACTGAAGCTTTCTTT
-	-	15	TRBV10-1	TRBJ1-1	CASSESGVTNTEAFF	TGCGCCAGCAGTGAGTCCGGGGTCACGAACACTGAAGCTTTCTTT
TRBD2	-	14	TRBV29-1	TRBJ2-3	CSVPPSGRSDTQYF	TGCAGCGTCCCGCCTAGCGGGAGGTCAGATACGCAGTATTTT
-	-	15	TRBV7-6	TRBJ2-1	CASSLEPGPYNEQFF	TGTGCCAGCAGCTTAGAGCCAGGGCCCTACAATGAGCAGTTCTTC
-	few	13	TRBV30	TRBJ1-1	CAWGAGVGTEAFF	TGTGCCTGGGGGGCGGGAGTGGGCACTGAAGCTTTCTTT
TRBD2	-	16	TRBV6-1	TRBJ2-7	CASSEGGGSLPYEQYF	TGTGCCAGCAGTGAAGGAGGCGGGAGCCTCCCCTACGAGCAGTACTTC
TRBD2	-	16	TRBV5-1	TRBJ2-1	CASSAGLAATYNEQFF	TGCGCCAGCAGCGCGGGACTAGCGGCAACCTACAATGAGCAGTTCTTC
TRBD1	-	15	TRBV6-5	TRBJ2-2	CASSLDRVGAGELFF	TGTGCCAGCAGTCTAGACAGGGTTGGGGCCGGGGAGCTGTTTTTT
-	-	12	TRBV11-2	TRBJ1-2	CASSLGGGGYTF	TGTGCCAGCAGCTTAGGGGGGGGTGGCTACACCTTC
TRBD1	-	15	TRBV18	TRBJ2-2	CASLPGQGYTGELFF	TGTGCCAGCTTACCGGGACAGGGTTACACCGGGGAGCTGTTTTTT
-	-	24	TRBV12-5	TRBJ1-1	CASGPVERIAGQVVAARMNTEAFF	TGTGCTAGTGGTCCCGTAGAGAGGATCGCGGGGCAGGTGGTTGCCGCCCGCATGAACACTGAAGCTTTCTTT
-	-	15	TRBV18	TRBJ1-2	CASSPLAEANYGYTF	TGTGCCAGCTCACCACTGGCAGAAGCTAACTATGGCTACACCTTC
-	-	12	TRBV28	TRBJ1-4	CASSFGREKLFF	TGTGCCAGCAGTTTTGGTCGGGAAAAACTGTTTTTT
TRBD1	-	14	TRBV5-1	TRBJ2-5	CASSLGTGKETQYF	TGCGCCAGCAGCTTGGGGACAGGTAAAGAGACCCAGTACTTC
TRBD2	-	16	TRBV5-4	TRBJ2-2	CASSLGSSGSAGELFF	TGTGCCAGCAGCTTGGGTTCTAGCGGGAGTGCCGGGGAGCTGTTTTTT
-	-	12	TRBV10-3	TRBJ2-5	CAIKQNDGTQYF	TGTGCCATCAAACAGAATGATGGGACCCAGTACTTC
TRBD1	-	19	TRBV19	TRBJ2-1	CASSAPGQVEGISYNEQFF	TGTGCCAGTAGTGCCCCGGGACAGGTAGAGGGCATCTCCTACAATGAGCAGTTCTTC
TRBD1	-	15	TRBV19	TRBJ1-2	CASSEWDSRFYGYTF	TGTGCCAGTAGTGAATGGGACAGCCGGTTCTATGGCTACACCTTC
-	-	13	TRBV5-1	TRBJ1-2	CASSLDSYQGYTF	TGCGCCAGCAGCTTAGACAGTTACCAAGGCTACACCTTC
-	-	16	TRBV2	TRBJ2-2	CASSEEGGMITGELFF	TGTGCCAGCAGTGAAGAAGGCGGGATGATCACCGGGGAGCTGTTTTTT
TRBD2	-	17	TRBV13	TRBJ2-5	CASSPGGLAASQETQYF	TGTGCCAGCAGCCCGGGAGGACTAGCGGCTAGTCAAGAGACCCAGTACTTC
-	-	14	TRBV6-1	TRBJ1-5	CASKGVIANQPQHF	TGTGCCAGCAAGGGGGTCATTGCCAATCAGCCCCAGCATTTT
-	-	17	TRBV7-9	TRBJ2-7	CASSTNLGVLSSYEQYF	TGTGCCAGCAGCACAAATTTGGGCGTTTTGAGCTCCTACGAGCAGTACTTC
TRBD1	-	15	TRBV28	TRBJ2-5	CASSPGTGGWETQYF	TGTGCCAGCAGTCCCGGGACAGGGGGGTGGGAGACCCAGTACTTC
TRBD2	-	15	TRBV7-7	TRBJ2-1	CASSITSGSLDEQFF	TGTGCCAGCAGCATTACTAGCGGGAGCTTAGATGAGCAGTTCTTC
-	-	13	TRBV19	TRBJ1-2	CASRDSSYYGYTF	TGTGCCAGTAGGGACAGTAGTTACTATGGCTACACCTTC
-	-	14	TRBV7-3	TRBJ2-3	CASSFLVGTDTQYF	TGTGCCAGCAGCTTTCTCGTCGGCACAGATACGCAGTATTTT
-	-	12	TRBV29-1	TRBJ1-1	CSVDKGHTEAFF	TGCAGCGTTGATAAGGGGCACACTGAAGCTTTCTTT
TRBD1	-	15	TRBV7-7	TRBJ2-1	CASSPPGTALNEQFF	TGTGCCAGCAGCCCCCCCGGGACAGCCCTCAATGAGCAGTTCTTC